This T cell receptor beta chain was obtained from a study of siplizumab effects on memory and regulatory T cells. Data came from immunoSEQ multiplex PCR; TCRdb stores just in-frame clones and leaves some out. The sample holds about 69,000 clones, over 80% seen once. The germline V gene has CDR1 WNHNN and CDR2 SYGVQD (reference sequence). This CDR3 region has 13 residues. V shed 4 bases and J shed 4 bases, with 8 bases lying between them. The genes are TRBV10-1 and TRBJ2-1; either TRBD1 or TRBD2 may fit D (5 bases each). This sequence originates from a human donor in good health. The sequencing input was Tregs sorted from blood. The CDR3 here is CASSAGPYNEQFF. In DNA, the CDR3 is TGCGCCAGCAGTGCGGGACCGTACAATGAGCAGTTCTTC.